This T cell receptor beta chain comes out of a study of blood T cell repertoires in COVID-19. The CDR3 consists of 14 residues. Germline CDR1 and CDR2: MDHEN and SYDVKM. The V gene lost 2 bases and the J gene lost 5 bases, with 10 bases spanning the gap. TCRdb's copy holds only in-frame clones and misses some; the assay was immunoSEQ multiplex PCR. The sample yields fewer than 200,000 clones, over 80% seen once. Seattle cases were enrolled at active infection and followed longitudinally. This receptor was obtained from a woman in her seventies with COVID-19, enrolled during active disease. Specimen: peripheral blood. V and J are TRBV28 and TRBJ2-1, with D possibly being TRBD2 (5 bases). The CDR3 region is CASSLGLRDNEQFF. Here the CDR3 DNA reads TGTGCCAGCAGTTTAGGACTCCGGGACAATGAGCAGTTCTTC.